This is a list of T cell receptor beta chains from one sample in a study of molecular identifiers for immune sequencing clone quantification. A single record per CDR3 protein comes from TCRdb applying MiXCR to the PCR reads. The sample yields 85,000 to 120,000 distinct CDR3 sequences, 30% to 35% seen once. Material: naive CD8+ T cells from blood, with Jurkat cell RNA spiked in. The receptors were sampled from a human donor in good health. Some libraries in this study had Jurkat cell RNA spiked in. Each CDR3 is given with its conserved first and last residue. The D gene is left open where the match is weak. Part of the rows lack a size; the others show once, few, many or a class for expanded clones.

clone_size: few
j_call: TRBJ2-7
d_call: TRBD2
v_call: TRBV4-3
cdr3_nt: TGCGCCAGCAGCCAAGGACTAGCGGGGATAGATTTCTCCTACGAGCAGTACTTC
cdr3_aa: CASSQGLAGIDFSYEQYF

clone_size: .
j_call: TRBJ2-7
d_call: .
v_call: TRBV5-6
cdr3_nt: TGTGCCAGCAGCTTCGGGGGGCTCGAGCAGTACTTC
cdr3_aa: CASSFGGLEQYF

clone_size: .
j_call: TRBJ2-2
d_call: .
v_call: TRBV12-3/TRBV12-4
cdr3_nt: TGTGCCAGCAGTTTAAGGAACCCAGTAGGGACCGGGGAGCTGTTTTTT
cdr3_aa: CASSLRNPVGTGELFF

clone_size: .
j_call: TRBJ2-7
d_call: .
v_call: TRBV7-9
cdr3_nt: TGTGCCAGCAGTTCTCCCTGGACAGAGAAACCCTACGAGCAGTACTTC
cdr3_aa: CASSSPWTEKPYEQYF

clone_size: few
j_call: TRBJ2-2
d_call: .
v_call: TRBV29-1
cdr3_nt: TGCAGCGTACCCGGACTGCTCACCGGGGAGCTGTTTTTT
cdr3_aa: CSVPGLLTGELFF

clone_size: few
j_call: TRBJ2-7
d_call: .
v_call: TRBV6-2/TRBV6-3
cdr3_nt: TGTGCCAGCATTTCGGAGTACGAGCAGTACTTC
cdr3_aa: CASISEYEQYF

clone_size: many
j_call: TRBJ2-3
d_call: .
v_call: TRBV28
cdr3_nt: TGTGCCAGCAGTTTAGGGGGGGCAGGGCAGGAGTATTTT
cdr3_aa: CASSLGGAGQEYF

clone_size: many
j_call: TRBJ1-5
d_call: .
v_call: TRBV4-3
cdr3_nt: TGCGCCAGCAGCCAAGCCGCCGGGACCCCGTGGCCCCAGCATTTT
cdr3_aa: CASSQAAGTPWPQHF

clone_size: few
j_call: TRBJ2-2
d_call: .
v_call: TRBV28
cdr3_nt: TGTGCCAGCAGTTCGCCCGGGATAATGAACACCGGGGAGCTGTTTTTT
cdr3_aa: CASSSPGIMNTGELFF

clone_size: many
j_call: TRBJ2-7
d_call: TRBD1
v_call: TRBV13
cdr3_nt: TGTGCCAGCAGCCCCGGGACAGGAAAGTACGAGCAGTACTTC
cdr3_aa: CASSPGTGKYEQYF

clone_size: few
j_call: TRBJ1-1
d_call: .
v_call: TRBV14
cdr3_nt: TGTGCCAGCAGCCAAGGGGGAGGAACCTTCTTT
cdr3_aa: CASSQGGGTFF

clone_size: .
j_call: TRBJ2-7
d_call: .
v_call: TRBV4-1
cdr3_nt: TGCACCAGCAGCCAAGGAGGGCTGGGCCACGAGCAGTACTTC
cdr3_aa: CTSSQGGLGHEQYF

clone_size: .
j_call: TRBJ1-5
d_call: .
v_call: TRBV13
cdr3_nt: TGTGCCAGCAGCTTAGGAAACAGAAATCAGCCCCAGCATTTT
cdr3_aa: CASSLGNRNQPQHF

clone_size: .
j_call: TRBJ2-7
d_call: TRBD2
v_call: TRBV20-1
cdr3_nt: TGCAGTGCTACCTCCGGGTTCGGGAGGGAGCAGTACTTC
cdr3_aa: CSATSGFGREQYF

clone_size: .
j_call: TRBJ2-7
d_call: .
v_call: TRBV12-3/TRBV12-4
cdr3_nt: TGTGCCAGCAGTCGAGACACCTCCTTCTACGAGCGGTACTTC
cdr3_aa: CASSRDTSFYERYF

clone_size: few
j_call: TRBJ2-3
d_call: TRBD2
v_call: TRBV15
cdr3_nt: TGTGCCACCAGCAGAGTTGGCGGGGGGTTCACAGATACGCAGTATTTT
cdr3_aa: CATSRVGGGFTDTQYF

clone_size: .
j_call: TRBJ1-1
d_call: .
v_call: TRBV28
cdr3_nt: TGTGCCAGCAGTCTCATGTTCTACAGGCTGAACACTGAAGCTTTCTTT
cdr3_aa: CASSLMFYRLNTEAFF

clone_size: .
j_call: TRBJ1-5
d_call: .
v_call: TRBV7-9
cdr3_nt: TGTGCCAGCAGCTTAGAGGCAGGGGCGGGGTATAGCAATCAGCCCCAGCATTTT
cdr3_aa: CASSLEAGAGYSNQPQHF

clone_size: .
j_call: TRBJ2-7
d_call: .
v_call: TRBV7-9
cdr3_nt: TGTGCCAGCAGCTTATTGGGGCGGGGTTACGAGCAGTACTTC
cdr3_aa: CASSLLGRGYEQYF

clone_size: .
j_call: TRBJ2-1
d_call: .
v_call: TRBV2
cdr3_nt: TGTGCCAGAACGGGGGTTTACAAGAGCTCCTACAATGAGCAGTTCTTC
cdr3_aa: CARTGVYKSSYNEQFF

clone_size: .
j_call: TRBJ2-5
d_call: TRBD2
v_call: TRBV4-3
cdr3_nt: TGCGCCAGCAGCCAAGATTCCTGGGCGGGGGGGGAGACCCAGTACTTC
cdr3_aa: CASSQDSWAGGETQYF

clone_size: .
j_call: TRBJ2-1
d_call: .
v_call: TRBV27
cdr3_nt: TGTGCCAGCAGAAGCGGGGACAACTACAATGAGCAGTTCTTC
cdr3_aa: CASRSGDNYNEQFF

clone_size: many
j_call: TRBJ2-7
d_call: .
v_call: TRBV29-1
cdr3_nt: TGCAGCGTTGTAGGTGGGACCGCCTACGAGCAGTACTTC
cdr3_aa: CSVVGGTAYEQYF

clone_size: few
j_call: TRBJ1-1
d_call: .
v_call: TRBV6-2/TRBV6-3
cdr3_nt: TGTGCCAGCAGGCTGGGGTCCAACACTGAAGCTTTCTTT
cdr3_aa: CASRLGSNTEAFF

clone_size: many
j_call: TRBJ2-3
d_call: TRBD2
v_call: TRBV7-2
cdr3_nt: TGTGCCAGCAGCTTAGTTTCGGGAGGGCCCGATACGCAGTATTTT
cdr3_aa: CASSLVSGGPDTQYF

clone_size: many
j_call: TRBJ2-7
d_call: .
v_call: TRBV14
cdr3_nt: TGTGCCAGCAGCCAAGATCGGGTCCGAATTTACGAGCAGTACTTC
cdr3_aa: CASSQDRVRIYEQYF

clone_size: .
j_call: TRBJ2-3
d_call: TRBD2
v_call: TRBV7-9
cdr3_nt: TGTGCCAGCAGCCTGCGGGACTATCCTTTTTTTGCAGATACGCAGTATTTT
cdr3_aa: CASSLRDYPFFADTQYF

clone_size: .
j_call: TRBJ2-7
d_call: .
v_call: TRBV5-1
cdr3_nt: TGCGCCAGTACCGCCAGAAACTACGAGCAGTACTTC
cdr3_aa: CASTARNYEQYF

clone_size: .
j_call: TRBJ1-1
d_call: .
v_call: TRBV9
cdr3_nt: TGTGCCAGCAGCGGAACAGGGAAAGCTTTCTTT
cdr3_aa: CASSGTGKAFF

clone_size: few
j_call: TRBJ1-4
d_call: TRBD1
v_call: TRBV5-6
cdr3_nt: TGTGCCAGCAGCTACGGACAGGGAGCCCTTGAACTGTTTTTT
cdr3_aa: CASSYGQGALELFF

clone_size: .
j_call: TRBJ2-3
d_call: .
v_call: TRBV19
cdr3_nt: TGTGCCAGTAGTATATCACGGGCAGGGGGCACAGATACGCAGTATTTT
cdr3_aa: CASSISRAGGTDTQYF

clone_size: .
j_call: TRBJ2-7
d_call: .
v_call: TRBV28
cdr3_nt: TGTGCCAGCAGTTTAGCCGCGGTCTTCGAGCAGTACTTC
cdr3_aa: CASSLAAVFEQYF

clone_size: many
j_call: TRBJ2-7
d_call: .
v_call: TRBV5-1
cdr3_nt: TGCGCCAGCAGCTTGGGGTACGGATCCTACGAGCAGTACTTC
cdr3_aa: CASSLGYGSYEQYF

clone_size: many
j_call: TRBJ1-1
d_call: .
v_call: TRBV6-6
cdr3_nt: TGTGCCAGCACTTTCTCGGGGAACACTGAAGCTTTCTTT
cdr3_aa: CASTFSGNTEAFF

clone_size: few
j_call: TRBJ2-5
d_call: .
v_call: TRBV2
cdr3_nt: TGTGCCAGCACGGAGGGGGAAGAGACCCAGTACTTC
cdr3_aa: CASTEGEETQYF

clone_size: .
j_call: TRBJ2-3
d_call: TRBD2
v_call: TRBV4-1
cdr3_nt: TGCGCCAGCAGCCTAGAATGGGAGGGAGGGCCATCAGATACGCAGTATTTT
cdr3_aa: CASSLEWEGGPSDTQYF

clone_size: few
j_call: TRBJ1-4
d_call: .
v_call: TRBV13
cdr3_nt: TGTGCCAGCAGCATGAGCCCTTGGACAACGTATGAAAAACTGTTTTTT
cdr3_aa: CASSMSPWTTYEKLFF

clone_size: few
j_call: TRBJ2-7
d_call: .
v_call: TRBV7-9
cdr3_nt: TGTGCCAGCAGCAGTGAGGGGTGGCCCTACGAGCAGTACTTC
cdr3_aa: CASSSEGWPYEQYF

clone_size: .
j_call: TRBJ2-1
d_call: .
v_call: TRBV11-2
cdr3_nt: TGTGCCAGCAGCCGGATGGGTGAGCAGTTCTTC
cdr3_aa: CASSRMGEQFF

clone_size: few
j_call: TRBJ1-2
d_call: TRBD1
v_call: TRBV12-5
cdr3_nt: TGTGCTAGTGGCCCTGGGGACAGCTCCTTTGGCTATGGCTACACCTTC
cdr3_aa: CASGPGDSSFGYGYTF

clone_size: .
j_call: TRBJ2-7
d_call: .
v_call: TRBV7-9
cdr3_nt: TGTGCCAGCAGCTTGGGAGACCTAAGAGCCGAGCAGTACTTC
cdr3_aa: CASSLGDLRAEQYF

clone_size: .
j_call: TRBJ2-7
d_call: .
v_call: TRBV28
cdr3_nt: TGTGCCAGCAGTTTATGGGGTTTCTCCTACGAGCAGTACTTC
cdr3_aa: CASSLWGFSYEQYF

clone_size: .
j_call: TRBJ1-5
d_call: .
v_call: TRBV6-2/TRBV6-3
cdr3_nt: TGTGCCAGCAGTTACTCGATAATTAGCAGCAGCACAGATACGCAGCATTTT
cdr3_aa: CASSYSIISSSTDTQHF

clone_size: few
j_call: TRBJ1-5
d_call: .
v_call: TRBV16
cdr3_nt: TGTGCCAGCAGCCAAGCGACGGGGGCTGGACAGCCCCAGCATTTT
cdr3_aa: CASSQATGAGQPQHF

clone_size: once
j_call: TRBJ2-2
d_call: .
v_call: TRBV4-1
cdr3_nt: TGCGCCAGCAGCCAAACCAACACCGGGGAGCTGATTTTT
cdr3_aa: CASSQTNTGELIF

clone_size: .
j_call: TRBJ2-7
d_call: TRBD2
v_call: TRBV4-3
cdr3_nt: TGCGCCAGCAGCCAAGAGACTAGCGGGGCCGAGCAGTACTTC
cdr3_aa: CASSQETSGAEQYF

clone_size: few
j_call: TRBJ1-5
d_call: .
v_call: TRBV4-3
cdr3_nt: TGCGCCAGCAGCCAAGATACGGTAAATCAGCCCCAGCATTTT
cdr3_aa: CASSQDTVNQPQHF

clone_size: many
j_call: TRBJ2-2
d_call: TRBD2
v_call: TRBV29-1
cdr3_nt: TGCAGCACGAGCGGGAGTGTCGCCGGGGAGCTGTTTTTT
cdr3_aa: CSTSGSVAGELFF

clone_size: .
j_call: TRBJ2-2
d_call: .
v_call: TRBV7-2
cdr3_nt: TGTGCCAGCAGCTTACAAGGGCTTGGCGGGGAGCTGTTTTTT
cdr3_aa: CASSLQGLGGELFF

clone_size: few
j_call: TRBJ2-3
d_call: .
v_call: TRBV9
cdr3_nt: TGTGCCAGCAGCGAGGGGACTCCCCCAGTGAGTTTT
cdr3_aa: CASSEGTPPVSF

clone_size: .
j_call: TRBJ2-5
d_call: TRBD2
v_call: TRBV6-6
cdr3_nt: TGTGCCAGCAGTGGCATTGGGAGCGGGAGTCCTCAGAGCCAGTACTTC
cdr3_aa: CASSGIGSGSPQSQYF

clone_size: .
j_call: TRBJ1-2
d_call: .
v_call: TRBV29-1
cdr3_nt: TGCAGCGCTAATACAGGGAGGGACCATGGCTACACCTTC
cdr3_aa: CSANTGRDHGYTF

clone_size: few
j_call: TRBJ1-1
d_call: .
v_call: TRBV27
cdr3_nt: TGTGCCACCGTGACGGAGAACACTGAAGCTTTCTTT
cdr3_aa: CATVTENTEAFF